This T cell receptor (beta chain) was sequenced during a study of T cells after somatic rescue of genetic block. The CDR3 runs 13 residues. Germline CDR1 is ENHRY and CDR2 is SYGVKD. Assay used: immunoSEQ multiplex PCR; TCRdb lists only in-frame clones, some missing. This repertoire shows 65,000 to 70,000 clones, roughly 90% found once; its top ten account for 2.5% to 3.5%. Worth noting for this clone: An end of the junction differs from the germline gene, which may be a read error.

V usage is TRBV10-3 and J usage is TRBJ1-1; D ambiguous. This clonotype originated in a man aged 40-50 years. The sample consisted of peripheral blood mononuclear cells (PBMCs). The CDR3 nucleotides are TGTGCCAGCAGTGAATATGGGTACACTGAAGCTTTCTTT. Its protein product is CASSEYGYTEAFF.